The 17 T cell receptor beta chains below all came from one sample that was sequenced in a study of shared clonotypes between healthy human individuals. Some clones are missing from TCRdb's copy, which holds only in-frame ones; the method was immunoSEQ multiplex PCR. This sample has some 1.4 million clones; approximately 97% occur once, and the top ten carry roughly 1.2%. Sample: naive CD4+ T cells sorted from blood. Subset of the sample: CD45RA+ positively selected. These receptors all stem from a man aged 25 to 45 in good health.

The CDR3 DNA reads TGTGCCAGCAGTTCTCGCCCAAATGAGCAGTTCTTC. It specifies CASSSRPNEQFF. This chain links TRBV28 with TRBJ2-1; D gene ambiguous. The germline CDR1 and CDR2 sequences are MDHEN and SYDVKM. This CDR3 has 12 residues. Trimming removed 4 bases from V and 7 bases from J, with 8 bases in between.

This clone was counted once. The DNA of the CDR3 is TGTGCCAGCAGGACCGGGACCCCGGGCCTAGCGGGAGCGGGAGATACGCAGTATTTT. Its translation is CASRTGTPGLAGAGDTQYF. This chain links TRBV7-9 with TRBJ2-3; TRBD2 matches 10 bases. The CDR3 length is 19 residues. Germline assignment: CDR1 SEHNR and CDR2 FQNEAQ (reference sequence). Trimming took 6 bases from V and 5 from J; bases not matched to a gene: 20.

The chain combines TRBV9 with TRBJ2-2, with 8 bases aligning to TRBD2. Germline CDR1 and CDR2: SGDLS and YYNGEE. V lost 4 bases, J lost 4 bases, and 9 bases stayed unmatched. The CDR3 has 16 amino acids. The CDR3 spells CASSYGTSLATGELFF. The CDR3 DNA sequence: TGTGCCAGCAGCTACGGGACTAGTCTCGCCACCGGGGAGCTGTTTTTT. Combining the CDR3 with reference TRBV9 and TRBJ2-2 gives the whole variable domain DSGVTQTPKHLITATGQRVTLRCSPRSGDLSVYWYQQSLDQGLQFLIQYYNGEERAKGNILERFSAQQFPDLHSELNLSSLELGDSALYFCASSYGTSLATGELFFGEGSRLTVL.

The chain employs TRBV7-7 and TRBJ2-5; 8 nucleotides match TRBD1. The CDR3 consists of 14 residues. The germline V gene has CDR1 SSHAT and CDR2 FNYEAQ (reference sequence). The junction had 8 bases not matched to a gene; V was cut back by 5 bases and J by 6 bases. The CDR3 protein is CASSADRVGKTQYF. CDR3 nucleotide sequence: TGTGCCAGCAGCGCGGACAGGGTGGGGAAGACCCAGTACTTC.

The chain carries TRBV18 and TRBJ2-7; TRBD1 might be the D (5 bases). The CDR3 consists of 15 residues. With 1 base removed from V and 4 bases from J, the gap between germline ends came to 14 bases. CDR1 is KGHSH and CDR2 is LQKENI in the germline V gene. DNA for the CDR3: TGTGCCAGCTCACCACACAGCCTCCCAGGGTACGAGCAGTACTTC. This encodes CASSPHSLPGYEQYF.

This clone appeared once. J is TRBJ2-3 and V is TRBV20-1; D remains unclear. The CDR3 sequence is 10 residues long. The V end lost 3 bases, the J end lost 7 bases, and 5 bases lay between the germline ends. Germline loops: CDR1 DFQATT, CDR2 SNEGSKA (reference sequence). The CDR3 loop is CSASANTQYF. CDR3 nucleotide sequence: TGCAGTGCTAGCGCAAATACGCAGTATTTT.

V and J are TRBV7-2 and TRBJ2-7, with D possibly being TRBD2 (5 bases). This CDR3 contains 15 residues. V was pared by 1 base and J by 4 bases, with 14 bases between. Per germline, CDR1 SGHTA and CDR2 FQGNSA. The CDR3 DNA reads TGTGCCAGCAGCTTAGTATCCGGGAACGGATACGAGCAGTACTTC. Amino acid sequence: CASSLVSGNGYEQYF.

This clone was counted once. The CDR3 protein is CASSLARDRGSYEQYF. The CDR3 DNA follows: TGTGCCAGCAGTTTAGCCCGGGACAGGGGCTCCTACGAGCAGTACTTC. This sequence joins TRBV28 and TRBJ2-7; the match to TRBD1 covers 10 bases. The CDR3 contains 16 residues. Germline lookup yields CDR1 MDHEN and CDR2 SYDVKM. The ends lost 2 bases at V and 0 bases at J; junction bases unmatched: 4. Full variable domain (remainder filled in from reference TRBV28 and TRBJ2-7): DVKVTQSSRYLVKRTGEKVFLECVQDMDHENMFWYRQDPGLGLRLIYFSYDVKMKEKGDIPEGYSVSREKKERFSLILESASTNQTSMYLCASSLARDRGSYEQYFGPGTRLTVT.

The V gene is TRBV30, the J gene TRBJ2-7; 9 bases line up with TRBD2. This CDR3 is built from 12 residues. Germline CDR1 is GTSNPN and CDR2 is SVGIG (reference sequence). The V and J ends lost 3 bases and 4 bases, in that order; junction bases with no gene match: 1. CDR3 DNA sequence: TGTGCCTGGAGAGCGGGAGGTTACGAGCAGTACTTC. Encoded protein: CAWRAGGYEQYF.

The chain joins TRBV7-3 to TRBJ2-7; D ambiguous. V dropped 0 bases and J dropped 3 bases, with 6 bases sitting between them. CDR3 length equals 13 residues. Germline CDR1 is SGHTA and CDR2 is FQGTGA. The CDR3 coding sequence is TGTGCCAGCAGCTTAACTCGGAACTACGAGCAGTACTTC. Translation: CASSLTRNYEQYF.

With regard to this clone: Other DNA sequences within the sample encode an identical CDR3. J is TRBJ1-1 and V is TRBV28; possible D gene TRBD1, 5 bases. The V gene lost 3 bases and the J gene lost 0 bases, with 11 bases spanning the gap. The CDR3 runs 15 residues. Germline values: CDR1 MDHEN, CDR2 SYDVKM. In DNA form, the CDR3 reads TGTGCCAGCAGTTTCCCTGACAGAGTGAACACTGAAGCTTTCTTT. Its protein is CASSFPDRVNTEAFF.

As concerns this clone: This same CDR3 is encoded by further DNA sequences in the sample. The genes are TRBV2 and TRBJ2-5; no definite D call. The CDR3 is 11 amino acids. Looked up from germline, CDR1 is SNHLY and CDR2 is FYNNEI. With 6 bases removed from V and 1 base from J, the gap between germline ends came to 3 bases. CDR3 in amino acids: CASRPQETQYF. The CDR3 nucleotides read TGTGCCAGCAGGCCCCAAGAGACCCAGTACTTC.

Only one count was recorded for this clone. This sequence joins TRBV18 and TRBJ1-1; D unclear. Per germline, CDR1 KGHSH and CDR2 LQKENI. The CDR3 consists of 15 residues. Trimming pared 3 bases from V and 2 bases from J, leaving 13 bases between. The CDR3: CASSPQSVTNTEAFF. In nucleotides, the CDR3 is TGTGCCAGCTCACCTCAGAGCGTAACCAACACTGAAGCTTTCTTT.

The V call is TRBV28, the J call TRBJ1-1; D remains ambiguous. In germline, CDR1 is MDHEN, CDR2 SYDVKM. CDR3 length: 15 residues. Trimming cost V 5 bases and J 3 bases, with 16 bases left between them. CDR3 region: CASSPGSGRHTEAFF. The CDR3 DNA reads TGTGCCAGCAGTCCCGGGAGCGGGCGGCACACTGAAGCTTTCTTT.

The V and J genes are TRBV5-5 and TRBJ2-7; 12 nucleotides agree with TRBD2. J gave up 6 bases and V 5 bases, and 6 bases lay outside the gene matches. The CDR3 consists of 14 residues. Germline assignment: CDR1 SGHKS and CDR2 YYEKEE (reference sequence). The CDR3 region is CASSKQGLAGEQYF. CDR3 sequence (DNA): TGTGCCAGCAGTAAACAGGGACTAGCGGGCGAGCAGTACTTC. Using reference TRBV5-5 and TRBJ2-7 for the parts outside the CDR3, the full variable domain is DAGVTQSPTHLIKTRGQQVTLRCSPISGHKSVSWYQQVLGQGPQFIFQYYEKEERGRGNFPDRFSARQFPNYSSELNVNALLLGDSALYLCASSKQGLAGEQYFGPGTRLTVT.

V gene TRBV18 combines with J gene TRBJ2-5; weak D call: TRBD1 (6 bases). V was shortened by 4 bases and J by 7 bases, with 16 bases between the two germline ends. The length of the CDR3 is 14 residues. The V gene's germline CDR1 is KGHSH and CDR2 LQKENI. The CDR3: CASSLLGTSRTQYF. The CDR3 coding sequence is TGTGCCAGCTCACTCTTAGGGACATCACGGACCCAGTACTTC.

The chain uses TRBV6-1 and TRBJ1-5; unclear D gene. Trimming stripped 8 bases from V and 9 bases from J, with 14 bases between. This CDR3 comprises 12 residues. CDR1 and CDR2 from the germline V gene are MNHNS and SASEGT. CDR3 bases: TGTGCCAGCTCTACAGCTCCAAGGCCCCAGCATTTT. This codes for CASSTAPRPQHF.